Here is one TCR beta chain with its context. This record belongs to a study of cytomegalovirus exposure and HLA in healthy donors. The CDR3 is made up of 13 amino acids. Trimming pared 6 bases from V and 4 bases from J, leaving 10 bases between. Germline V gene data show CDR1 as MNHEY and CDR2 as SVGAGI. Amplification used 60 Vbeta primers and 13 Jbeta primers. Clones were sequenced by immunoSEQ multiplex PCR, and TCRdb holds only the in-frame ones, with some missing. The sample shows about 40,000 clones, and 4% sits with its ten largest clones. This TCR was recovered from a male donor in good health and CMV-seronegative. This sequence joins TRBV6-5 and TRBJ2-1, with D perhaps TRBD2 (5 bases). Sequencing input: PBMCs. In DNA, the CDR3 is TGTGCCAGCAGGCCGACTAAGTACAATGAGCAGTTCTTC. Its protein is CASRPTKYNEQFF.